This T cell receptor (beta chain) originates from a study of T cells in Graves' hyperthyroidism and ophthalmopathy. This CDR3 is built from 14 residues. V shed 3 bases and J shed 4 bases, with 12 bases lying between them. Germline CDR1 SGHRS, CDR2 YFSETQ. RNA transcripts gave rise to amplified TCR beta CDR3 regions. When the TCR CDR3 underwent first-round RT-PCR, the HTBI primer set was used. Each CDR3 protein is one row after TCRdb ran MiXCR on the multiplex PCR reads. Of approximately 640,000 distinct CDR3 sequences detected, roughly 15% appear once; the ten largest clones hold less than 4.5%. This clonotype was obtained from a woman in her 30s with Graves' hyperthyroidism. The J gene is TRBJ2-3, the V gene TRBV5-1, with D possibly being TRBD1 (5 bases). The material sequenced was blood. DNA of the CDR3: TGCGCCAGCAGCTCCAGGGTATACTCAGATACGCAGTATTTT. This sequence encodes CASSSRVYSDTQYF.